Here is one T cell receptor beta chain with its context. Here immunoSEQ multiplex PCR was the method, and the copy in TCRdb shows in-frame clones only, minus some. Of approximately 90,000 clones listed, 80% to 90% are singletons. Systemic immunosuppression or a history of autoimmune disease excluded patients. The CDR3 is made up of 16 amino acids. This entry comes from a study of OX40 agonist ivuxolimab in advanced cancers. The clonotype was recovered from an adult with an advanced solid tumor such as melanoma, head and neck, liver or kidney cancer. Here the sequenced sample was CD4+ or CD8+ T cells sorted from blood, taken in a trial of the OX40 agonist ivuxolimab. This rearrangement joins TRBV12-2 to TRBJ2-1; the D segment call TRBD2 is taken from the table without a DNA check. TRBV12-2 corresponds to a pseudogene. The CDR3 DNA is TGTGCAAGTCGCTTTACGGGACCTCGGGGGTACAATGAGCAGTTCTTC. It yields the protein CASRFTGPRGYNEQFF.